This T cell receptor beta chain was identified in a study of blood T cell repertoires in COVID-19. Turning to the study itself: Collection of acute and convalescent COVID-19 samples took place in the United States, Italy and Spain. The analysed material was cDNA or gDNA that came from T cells, B-cell-depleted T cells, or PBMCs.

Original methodology: Quantification of nucleated cells was approximated via reference gene primer amplification. Sequencing was performed with immunoSEQ multiplex PCR; in TCRdb, only in-frame clones are kept and a portion is missing. V, J and clone size were drawn from that table, and D and trimming were deduced from the DNA. The repertoire holds 150,000 or so clones, with roughly 87% as singletons. CDR1 SQVTM and CDR2 ANQGSEA come from the germline V gene. Losses at the gene ends were 7 bases for V and 15 bases for J; bases not matched to a gene: 6. CDR3 length: 9 amino acids. Sample: peripheral blood. The rearrangement uses TRBV29-1 and TRBJ1-3; the match to TRBD1 covers 7 bases. This sequence originates from a human donor in a cohort sampled during active COVID-19. DNA for the CDR3: TGCAGCGCCTCGGACAGGCAATATTTT. It yields the protein CSASDRQYF.